This T cell receptor beta chain was sequenced for a study of cytomegalovirus exposure and HLA in healthy donors. Findings and caveats of the study: By HLA locus, TCR association rates varied in a later analysis, with DRB1 showing the most and HLA-C the fewest. Certain indistinguishable V segments, among them TRBV6-2 and TRBV6-3, were excluded. What TCR beta sequences reportedly achieved was accurate prediction of HLA-A and HLA-B alleles in most subjects. A previous analysis found most TCR beta V segments productive roughly 87% or roughly 30% of the time.

13 Jbeta primers and 60 Vbeta primers were used for the PCR. Generated by immunoSEQ multiplex PCR, the TCRdb table keeps only in-frame clones and is missing some. Here the sample spans 100,000 to 150,000 clones, under 85% being singletons. In germline, CDR1 is MNHEY, CDR2 SVGAGI. Unmatched junction bases numbered 8, after V lost 2 bases and J lost 5 bases. The CDR3 consists of 15 residues. For this clone: As yet, its antigen is unknown.

The V and J genes are TRBV6-5 and TRBJ2-5, with 7 nucleotides matching TRBD1. The sequenced material came from PBMCs. The source is a male donor in good health and CMV-seropositive. CDR3 in DNA: TGTGCCAGCAGTTACGCAGCAGGGGGTGGCGAGACCCAGTACTTC. Protein product: CASSYAAGGGETQYF.